The T cell receptor (beta chain) described here comes from a study of T cell changes during pregnancy in multiple sclerosis (dated by TCRdb to the late 2010s). About the full investigation: The study looked at changes in the T cell repertoire across pregnancy in women with multiple sclerosis.

Taken from the germline V gene, the CDR1 and CDR2 loops are SGHVS and FNYEAQ. From its cysteine to its phenylalanine, the CDR3 spans 15 amino acids. Here the CDR3 DNA is all that survives: 45 bases in frame from base 1. V is pared back by 5 bases and J by 5 bases, with 19 bases lying between the germline termini. To prepare the library, the immunoSEQ multiplex PCR assay was applied. Drawn from immuneACCESS, this table holds only the in-frame rearrangements with V and J called that TCRdb kept. Clones are partly lost; checked studies trace under half to an unresolved V gene and leave the rest unexplained. For this sample there are tens of thousands of clones; nearly 90% appear just once. The ten largest clonotypes hold under 12% of the sample. In the case of this clone: It has no known antigen specificity. No much larger clone is present one base from it, and per-base qualities are unavailable.

This material consisted of CD8+ T cells from peripheral blood mononuclear cells, taken in the second trimester of pregnancy. The rearranged chain carries TRBV7-6 and TRBJ2-7; the D gene cannot be named for sure. The sequence came from a female donor with multiple sclerosis, enrolled in a pregnancy study. The CDR3 region: CASSQTAGSKDEQYF. The DNA sequence is given as TGTGCCAGCAGCCAAACGGCAGGCAGCAAGGACGAGCAGTACTTC. The full variable domain, completed from the reference TRBV7-6 and TRBJ2-7 proteins outside the CDR3, reads GAGVSQSPRYKVTKRGQDVALRCDPISGHVSLYWYRQALGQGPEFLTYFNYEAQQDKSGLPNDRFSAERPEGSISTLTIQRTEQRDSAMYRCASSQTAGSKDEQYFGPGTRLTVT.